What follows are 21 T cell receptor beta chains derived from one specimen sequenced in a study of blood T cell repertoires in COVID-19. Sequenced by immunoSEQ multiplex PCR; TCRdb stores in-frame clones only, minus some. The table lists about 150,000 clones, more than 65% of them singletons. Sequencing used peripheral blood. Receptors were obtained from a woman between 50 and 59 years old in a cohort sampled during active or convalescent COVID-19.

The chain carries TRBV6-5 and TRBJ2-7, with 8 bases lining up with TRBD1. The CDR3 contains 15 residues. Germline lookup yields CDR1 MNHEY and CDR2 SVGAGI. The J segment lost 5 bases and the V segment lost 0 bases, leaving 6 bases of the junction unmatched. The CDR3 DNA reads TGTGCCAGCAGTTACTCGGCTGACAGGGGCCACGAGCAGTACTTC. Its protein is CASSYSADRGHEQYF.

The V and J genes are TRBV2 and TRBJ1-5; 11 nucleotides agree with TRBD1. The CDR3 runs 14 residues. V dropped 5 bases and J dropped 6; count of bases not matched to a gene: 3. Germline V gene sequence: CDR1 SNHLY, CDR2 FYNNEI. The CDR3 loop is CASSWTGGGQPQHF. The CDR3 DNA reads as TGTGCCAGCAGTTGGACAGGGGGCGGTCAGCCCCAGCATTTT.

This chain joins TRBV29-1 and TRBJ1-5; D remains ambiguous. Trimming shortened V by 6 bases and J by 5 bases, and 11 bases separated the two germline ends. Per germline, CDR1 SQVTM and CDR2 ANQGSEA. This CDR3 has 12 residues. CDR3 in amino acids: CSVGSGDQPQHF. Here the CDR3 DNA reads TGCAGCGTAGGAAGCGGGGATCAGCCCCAGCATTTT.

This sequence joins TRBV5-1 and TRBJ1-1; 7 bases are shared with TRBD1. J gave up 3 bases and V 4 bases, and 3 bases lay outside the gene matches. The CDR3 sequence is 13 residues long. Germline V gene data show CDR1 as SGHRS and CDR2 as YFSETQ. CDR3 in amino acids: CASSDREDTEAFF. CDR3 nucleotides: TGCGCCAGCAGCGACAGGGAGGACACTGAAGCTTTCTTT. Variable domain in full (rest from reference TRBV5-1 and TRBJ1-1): KAGVTQTPRYLIKTRGQQVTLSCSPISGHRSVSWYQQTPGQGLQFLFEYFSETQRNKGNFPGRFSGRQFSNSRSEMNVSTLELGDSALYLCASSDREDTEAFFGQGTRLTVV.

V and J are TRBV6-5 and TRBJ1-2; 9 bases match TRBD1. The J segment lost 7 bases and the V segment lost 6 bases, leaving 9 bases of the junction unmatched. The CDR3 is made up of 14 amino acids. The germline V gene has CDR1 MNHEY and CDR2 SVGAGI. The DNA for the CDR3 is TGTGCCAGCAGGAACCGGGACAGGGTCTCTGGCTACACCTTC. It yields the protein CASRNRDRVSGYTF.

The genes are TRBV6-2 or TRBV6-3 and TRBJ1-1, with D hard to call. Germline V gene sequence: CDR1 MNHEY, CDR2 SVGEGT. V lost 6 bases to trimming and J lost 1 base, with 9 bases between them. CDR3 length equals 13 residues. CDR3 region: CASSQTPNTEAFF. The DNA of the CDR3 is TGTGCCAGCAGCCAAACACCGAACACTGAAGCTTTCTTT.

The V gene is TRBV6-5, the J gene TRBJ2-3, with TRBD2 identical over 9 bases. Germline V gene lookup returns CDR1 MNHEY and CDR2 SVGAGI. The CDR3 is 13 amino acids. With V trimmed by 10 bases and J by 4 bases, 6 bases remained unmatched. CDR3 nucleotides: TGTGCCACCGGGCGGGGGGGTTCAGATACGCAGTATTTT. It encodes CATGRGGSDTQYF.

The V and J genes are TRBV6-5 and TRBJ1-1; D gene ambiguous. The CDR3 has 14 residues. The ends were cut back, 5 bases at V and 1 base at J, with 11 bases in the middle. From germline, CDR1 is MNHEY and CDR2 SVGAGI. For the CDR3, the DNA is TGTGCCAGCAGTACTAGGCTCCGGAACACTGAAGCTTTCTTT. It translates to CASSTRLRNTEAFF.

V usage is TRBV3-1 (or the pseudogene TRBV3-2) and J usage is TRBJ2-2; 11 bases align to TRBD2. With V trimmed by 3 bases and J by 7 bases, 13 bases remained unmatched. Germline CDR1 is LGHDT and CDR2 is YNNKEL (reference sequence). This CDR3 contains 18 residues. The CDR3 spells CASSHEVLAGDPIGELFF. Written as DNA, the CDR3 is TGTGCCAGCAGCCATGAGGTACTAGCGGGGGACCCAATCGGGGAGCTGTTTTTT.

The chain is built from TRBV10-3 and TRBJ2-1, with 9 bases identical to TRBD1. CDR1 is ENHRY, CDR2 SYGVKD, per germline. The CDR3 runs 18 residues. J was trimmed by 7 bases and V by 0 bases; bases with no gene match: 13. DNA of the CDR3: TGTGCCATCAGTGAGTCCGGACTGCCGGGACAGGGCTCGAATGAGCAGTTCTTC. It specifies CAISESGLPGQGSNEQFF.

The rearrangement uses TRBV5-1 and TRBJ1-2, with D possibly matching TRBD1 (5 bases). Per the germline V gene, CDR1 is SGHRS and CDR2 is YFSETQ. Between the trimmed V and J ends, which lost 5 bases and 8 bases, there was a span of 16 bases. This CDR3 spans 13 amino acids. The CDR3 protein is CASSFAQGGGYTF. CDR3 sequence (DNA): TGCGCCAGCAGTTTTGCCCAGGGTGGCGGCTACACCTTC.

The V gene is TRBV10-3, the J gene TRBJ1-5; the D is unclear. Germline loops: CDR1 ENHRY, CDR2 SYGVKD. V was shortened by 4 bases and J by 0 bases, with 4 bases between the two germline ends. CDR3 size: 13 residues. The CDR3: CAISGLSNQPQHF. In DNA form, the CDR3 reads TGTGCCATCAGTGGACTTAGCAATCAGCCCCAGCATTTT.

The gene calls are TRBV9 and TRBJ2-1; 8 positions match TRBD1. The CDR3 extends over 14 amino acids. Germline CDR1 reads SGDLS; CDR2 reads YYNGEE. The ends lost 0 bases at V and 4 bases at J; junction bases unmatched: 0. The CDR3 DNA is TGTGCCAGCAGCGTAGGGGACAGGTACAATGAGCAGTTCTTC. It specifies CASSVGDRYNEQFF.

The CDR3 protein is CASSIEGTTSYEQYF. CDR3 DNA: TGTGCCAGTAGTATAGAGGGGACTACCTCCTACGAGCAGTACTTC. The chain links TRBV19 to TRBJ2-7; 7 bases match TRBD2. Germline V lookup: CDR1 LNHDA, CDR2 SQIVND (reference sequence). This CDR3 is built from 15 residues. Unmatched junction bases numbered 2, after V lost 0 bases and J lost 0 bases.

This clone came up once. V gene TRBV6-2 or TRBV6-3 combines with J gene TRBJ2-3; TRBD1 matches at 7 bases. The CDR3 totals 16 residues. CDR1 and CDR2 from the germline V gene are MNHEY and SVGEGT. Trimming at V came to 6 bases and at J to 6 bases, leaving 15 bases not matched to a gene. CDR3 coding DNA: TGTGCCAGCAGCCAAGGTTGGGACAGATACCGGGATACGCAGTATTTT. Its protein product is CASSQGWDRYRDTQYF.

This CDR3 is CASSPGTGTYEQFF. Written as DNA, the CDR3 is TGTGCCAGCTCACCAGGGACAGGGACCTATGAGCAGTTCTTC. The V and J genes are TRBV18 and TRBJ2-1; 9 nucleotides agree with TRBD1. J gave up 8 bases and V 2 bases, and 4 bases lay outside the gene matches. Germline V gene lookup returns CDR1 KGHSH and CDR2 LQKENI. This CDR3 contains 14 residues.

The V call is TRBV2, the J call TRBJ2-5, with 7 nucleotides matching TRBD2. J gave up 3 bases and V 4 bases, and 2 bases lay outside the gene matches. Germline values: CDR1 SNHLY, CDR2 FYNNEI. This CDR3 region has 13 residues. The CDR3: CASSGLAEETQYF. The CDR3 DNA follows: TGTGCCAGCAGTGGTCTAGCGGAAGAGACCCAGTACTTC. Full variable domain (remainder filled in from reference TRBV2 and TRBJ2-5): EPEVTQTPSHQVTQMGQEVILRCVPISNHLYFYWYRQILGQKVEFLVSFYNNEISEKSEIFDDQFSVERPDGSNFTLKIRSTKLEDSAMYFCASSGLAEETQYFGPGTRLLVL.

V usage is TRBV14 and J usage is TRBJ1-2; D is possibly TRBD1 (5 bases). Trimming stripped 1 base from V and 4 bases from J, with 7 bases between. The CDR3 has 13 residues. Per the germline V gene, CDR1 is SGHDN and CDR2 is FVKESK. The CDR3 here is CASSQGQTYGYTF. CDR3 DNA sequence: TGTGCCAGCAGCCAAGGACAGACCTATGGCTACACCTTC.

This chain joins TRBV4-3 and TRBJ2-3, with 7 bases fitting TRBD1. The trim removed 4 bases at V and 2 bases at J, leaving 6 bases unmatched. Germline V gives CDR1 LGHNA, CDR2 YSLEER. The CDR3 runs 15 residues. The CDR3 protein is CASSPAQGPTDTQYF. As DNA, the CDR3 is TGCGCCAGCAGCCCGGCACAGGGGCCCACAGATACGCAGTATTTT.

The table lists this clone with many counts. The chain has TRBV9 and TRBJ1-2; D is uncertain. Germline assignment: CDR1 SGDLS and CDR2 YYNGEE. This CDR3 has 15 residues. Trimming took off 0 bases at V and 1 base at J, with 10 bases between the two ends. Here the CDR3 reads CASSVGGQHNYGYTF. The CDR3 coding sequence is TGTGCCAGCAGCGTAGGAGGCCAGCATAACTATGGCTACACCTTC.

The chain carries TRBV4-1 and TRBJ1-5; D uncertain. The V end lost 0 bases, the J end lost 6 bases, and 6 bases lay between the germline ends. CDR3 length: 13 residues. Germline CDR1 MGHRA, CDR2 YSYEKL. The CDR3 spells CASSQEAPQPQHF. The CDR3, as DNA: TGCGCCAGCAGCCAAGAGGCTCCTCAGCCCCAGCATTTT.